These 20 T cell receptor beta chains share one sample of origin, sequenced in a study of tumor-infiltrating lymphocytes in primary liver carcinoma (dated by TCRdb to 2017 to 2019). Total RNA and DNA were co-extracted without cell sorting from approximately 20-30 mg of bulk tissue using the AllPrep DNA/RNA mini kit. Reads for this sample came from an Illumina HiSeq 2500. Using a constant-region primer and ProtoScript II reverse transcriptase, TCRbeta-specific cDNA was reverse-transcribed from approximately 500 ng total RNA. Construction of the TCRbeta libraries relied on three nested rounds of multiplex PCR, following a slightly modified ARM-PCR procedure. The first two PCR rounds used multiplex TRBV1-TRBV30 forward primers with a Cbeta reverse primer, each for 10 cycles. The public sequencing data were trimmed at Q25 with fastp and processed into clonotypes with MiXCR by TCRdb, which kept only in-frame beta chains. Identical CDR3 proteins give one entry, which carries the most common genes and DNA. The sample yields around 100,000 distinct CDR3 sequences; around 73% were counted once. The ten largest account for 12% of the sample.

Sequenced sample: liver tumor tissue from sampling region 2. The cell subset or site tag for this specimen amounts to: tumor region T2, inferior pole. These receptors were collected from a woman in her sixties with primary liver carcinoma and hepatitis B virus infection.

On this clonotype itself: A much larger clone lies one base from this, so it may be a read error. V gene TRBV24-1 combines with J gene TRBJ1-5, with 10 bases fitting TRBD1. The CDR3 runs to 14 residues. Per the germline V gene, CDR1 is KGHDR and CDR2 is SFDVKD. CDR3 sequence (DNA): TGTGCCAGCAGTGATTCGGACAGGGGGCAGCCCCAGCATTTT. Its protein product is CASSDSDRGQPQHF.

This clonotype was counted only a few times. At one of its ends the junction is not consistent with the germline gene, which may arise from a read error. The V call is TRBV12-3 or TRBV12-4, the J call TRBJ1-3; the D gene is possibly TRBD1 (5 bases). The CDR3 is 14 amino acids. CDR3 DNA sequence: TGTGCCAGCAGGGGGGGGGAAGGCGGAAACATCATATATTTT. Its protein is CASRGGEGGNIIYF.

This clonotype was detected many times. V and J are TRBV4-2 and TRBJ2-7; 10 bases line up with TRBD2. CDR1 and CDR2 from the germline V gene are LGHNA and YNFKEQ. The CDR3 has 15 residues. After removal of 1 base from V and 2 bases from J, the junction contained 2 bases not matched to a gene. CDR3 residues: CASSQALAGAYEQYF. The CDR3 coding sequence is TGTGCCAGCAGCCAAGCGCTAGCGGGGGCCTACGAGCAGTACTTC.

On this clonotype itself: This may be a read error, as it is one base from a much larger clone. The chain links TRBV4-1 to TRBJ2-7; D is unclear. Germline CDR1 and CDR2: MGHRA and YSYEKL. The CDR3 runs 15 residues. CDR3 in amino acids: CASNQDNGPLYEQYF. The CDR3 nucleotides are TGCGCCAGCAACCAAGATAACGGTCCTCTCTACGAGCAGTACTTC.

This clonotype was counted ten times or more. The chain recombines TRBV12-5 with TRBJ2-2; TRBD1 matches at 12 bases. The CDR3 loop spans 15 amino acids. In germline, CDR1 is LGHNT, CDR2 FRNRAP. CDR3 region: CGPSRDRGHVGELFF. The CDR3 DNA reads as TGTGGGCCTTCCCGGGACAGGGGGCACGTCGGGGAGCTGTTTTTT.

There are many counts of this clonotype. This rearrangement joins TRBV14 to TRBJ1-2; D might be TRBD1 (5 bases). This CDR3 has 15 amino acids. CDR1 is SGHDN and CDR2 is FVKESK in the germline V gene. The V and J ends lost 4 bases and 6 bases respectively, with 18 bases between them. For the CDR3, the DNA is TGTGCCAGCAGCCTTCCCGGGACGCTGACCCATGGCTACACCTTC. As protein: CASSLPGTLTHGYTF.

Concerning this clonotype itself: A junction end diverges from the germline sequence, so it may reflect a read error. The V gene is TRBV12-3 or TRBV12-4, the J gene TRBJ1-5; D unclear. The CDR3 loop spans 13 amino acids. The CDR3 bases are TGTGCCAGCAGGGTCAGTTCCGATCAGCCCAAGTATTTT. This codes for CASRVSSDQPKYF.

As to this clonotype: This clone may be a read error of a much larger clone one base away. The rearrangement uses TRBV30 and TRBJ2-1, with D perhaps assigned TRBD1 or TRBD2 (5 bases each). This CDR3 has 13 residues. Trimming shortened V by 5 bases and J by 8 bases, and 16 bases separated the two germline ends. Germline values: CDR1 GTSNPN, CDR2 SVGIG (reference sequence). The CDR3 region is CAWHPGTLDEQFF. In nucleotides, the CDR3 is TGTGCCTGGCACCCCGGGACCCTTGATGAGCAGTTCTTC.

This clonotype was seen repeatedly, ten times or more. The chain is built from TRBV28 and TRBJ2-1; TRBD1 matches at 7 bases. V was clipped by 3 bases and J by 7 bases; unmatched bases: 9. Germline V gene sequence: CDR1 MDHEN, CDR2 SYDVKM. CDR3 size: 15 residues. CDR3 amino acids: CASSLLSGGSNEQFF. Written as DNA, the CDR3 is TGTGCCAGCAGTTTGTTGTCAGGGGGATCGAATGAGCAGTTCTTC.

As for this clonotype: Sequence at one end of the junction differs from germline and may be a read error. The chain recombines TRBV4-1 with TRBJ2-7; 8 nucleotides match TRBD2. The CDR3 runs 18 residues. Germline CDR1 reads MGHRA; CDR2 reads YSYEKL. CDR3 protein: CASSGLGTNGRAPYEQYF. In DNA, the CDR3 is TGTGCCAGCAGCGGCCTCGGGACTAACGGGAGGGCCCCCTACGAGCAGTACTTC.

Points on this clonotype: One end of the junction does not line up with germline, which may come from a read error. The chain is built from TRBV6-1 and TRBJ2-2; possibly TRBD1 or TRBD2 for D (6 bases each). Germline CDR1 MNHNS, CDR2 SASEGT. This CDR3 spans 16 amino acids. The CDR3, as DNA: TGTGCCAGCAACTCAAAGAGGACAGCGAACACCGGGGGGCTGTTTTTT. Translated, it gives CASNSKRTANTGGLFF.

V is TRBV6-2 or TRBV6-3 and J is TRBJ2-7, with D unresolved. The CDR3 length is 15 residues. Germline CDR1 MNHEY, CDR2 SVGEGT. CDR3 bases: TGTACCAACAGTGACCCTTTATCGCGATCGTACGAGCAGTACTTC. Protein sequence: CTNSDPLSRSYEQYF.

CDR3 bases: TGCATCGTCCTTCATCGTGACAGGGCTAGCACAGATACGCAGTATTTT. Its translation: CIVLHRDRASTDTQYF. The chain links TRBV29-1 to TRBJ2-3, with 7 bases aligning to TRBD1. This CDR3 region has 16 residues. CDR1 is SQVTM and CDR2 is ANQGSEA in the germline V gene.

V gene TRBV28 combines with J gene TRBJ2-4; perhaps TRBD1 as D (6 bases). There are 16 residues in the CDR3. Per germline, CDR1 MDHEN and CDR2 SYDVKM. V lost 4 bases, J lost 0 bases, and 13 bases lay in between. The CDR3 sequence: CASSWGQGLAKNIQYF. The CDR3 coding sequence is TGTGCCAGCAGTTGGGGGCAGGGATTAGCCAAAAACATTCAGTACTTC.

The CDR3 loop is CASSLRRTWAVEQFF. The CDR3 nucleotides are TGTGCCAGCTCCCTTAGGAGGACATGGGCTGTTGAGCAGTTCTTC. The chain uses TRBV12-3 or TRBV12-4 and TRBJ2-1; D possibly uses TRBD1 or TRBD2 (5 bases each). V was cut by 8 bases and J by 9 bases, with 23 bases left in between. The CDR3 length is 15 residues.

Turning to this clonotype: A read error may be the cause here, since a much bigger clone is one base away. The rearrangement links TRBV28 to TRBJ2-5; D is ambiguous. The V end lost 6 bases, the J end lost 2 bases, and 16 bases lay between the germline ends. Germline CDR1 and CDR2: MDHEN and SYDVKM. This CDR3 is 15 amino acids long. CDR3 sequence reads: CASRPTELLQETQYF. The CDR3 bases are TGTGCCAGCAGACCGACGGAGCTGCTGCAAGAGACCCAGTACTTC.

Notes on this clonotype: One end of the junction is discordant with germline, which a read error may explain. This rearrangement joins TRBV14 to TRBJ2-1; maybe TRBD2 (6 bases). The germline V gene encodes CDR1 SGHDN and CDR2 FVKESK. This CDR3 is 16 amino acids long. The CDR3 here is CASSQDRERTPKPQFF. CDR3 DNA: TGTGCCAGTAGCCAAGATCGGGAGCGAACTCCCAAACCCCAGTTCTTC. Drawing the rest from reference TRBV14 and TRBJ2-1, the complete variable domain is EAGVTQFPSHSVIEKGQTVTLRCDPISGHDNLYWYRRVMGKEIKFLLHFVKESKQDESGMPNNRFLAERTGGTYSTLKVQPAELEDSGVYFCASSQDRERTPKPQFFGPGTRLTVL.

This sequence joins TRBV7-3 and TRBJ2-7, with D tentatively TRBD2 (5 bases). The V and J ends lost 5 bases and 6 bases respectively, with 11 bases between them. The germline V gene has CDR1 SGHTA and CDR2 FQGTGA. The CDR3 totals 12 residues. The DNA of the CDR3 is TGTGCCAGCAGCCAAACTGGAGGCGAGCAGTACTTC. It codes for CASSQTGGEQYF.

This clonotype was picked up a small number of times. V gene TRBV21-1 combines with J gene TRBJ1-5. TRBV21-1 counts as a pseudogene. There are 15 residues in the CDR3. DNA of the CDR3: TGTGCCAGCAGCATAAAGGGCAATAGCAATCAGCCCCAGCATTTT. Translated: CASSIKGNSNQPQHF.

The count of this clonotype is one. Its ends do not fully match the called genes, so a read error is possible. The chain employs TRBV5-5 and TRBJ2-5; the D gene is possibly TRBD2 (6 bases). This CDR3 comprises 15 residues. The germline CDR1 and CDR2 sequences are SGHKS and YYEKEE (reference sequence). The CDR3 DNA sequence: TGTGCCAGCAGCTTGGGGGCTGCGGGGCGAGAGGCCCAGTACTTC. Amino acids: CASSLGAAGREAQYF.